This section outlines one TCR beta chain sequence together with its context. The data belong to a study of blood T cell repertoires in COVID-19. The wider study: The United States, Italy and Spain supplied acute and convalescent COVID-19 samples. From T cells, B-cell-depleted T cells, or PBMCs came the material, which was cDNA or gDNA.

Original methodology: Amplification from reference gene primers served as the basis for estimated nucleated cell counts. This table comes from immunoSEQ multiplex PCR, and its TCRdb copy is limited to in-frame clones, with some not included. V, J and clone size derive from that table, while D and trimming were established from the DNA sequence. The sample records 110,000 to 150,000 clones, more than 75% being singletons. V was cut by 1 base and J by 5 bases, with 11 bases left in between. The CDR3 loop spans 14 amino acids. Germline V gene lookup returns CDR1 SGHAT and CDR2 FQNNGV. The sequenced sample consisted of peripheral blood. The TCR was taken from a man aged 55 to 69 with acute or convalescent COVID-19. The V call is TRBV11-2, the J call TRBJ1-2, with D perhaps matching TRBD1 (5 bases). CDR3 residues: CASSLGGSQYGYTF. CDR3 nucleotides: TGTGCCAGCAGCTTAGGGGGCAGCCAGTATGGCTACACCTTC.